This T cell receptor beta chain was sequenced for a study of CD8 T cells in ankylosing spondylitis (dated by TCRdb to about 2017). Looking at the study overall: To find TCR variants linked to disease, the study profiled T cell receptor beta repertoires in ankylosing spondylitis patients and healthy donors. The whole study cohort included under 140 healthy donors and about two dozen ankylosing spondylitis patients. Peripheral blood samples were taken, and synovial fluid was additionally collected from ankylosing spondylitis patients. Results the study describes overall, beyond this receptor: Some TCR beta motif variants had previously been reported in synovial fluid and blood of reactive arthritis patients, which suggested common disease-initiation mechanisms. The disease-linked clones were reported as significantly enriched in matched synovial fluid samples from ankylosing spondylitis patients. In peripheral blood, the disease-linked clones were found at relatively low frequencies and had a CD8+ phenotype. A TCR beta motif of eight highly homologous amino acid variants appeared characteristic of blood from ankylosing spondylitis patients.

The listed sequencing device is Illumina HiSeq 2500. TCR beta libraries were prepared by quantitative 5'-RACE with molecular barcodes. On the authors' methods: Disease-linked TCR variants were identified with a new computational method built on a probabilistic model of VDJ rearrangement. Through fastp at Q25 and MiXCR, TCRdb rebuilt clones from the public reads, retaining in-frame beta chains. Identical CDR3 proteins give one entry, which carries the most common genes and DNA. TCRdb's processing, not the study's, gives the V and J calls here. This sample lists some 240,000 distinct CDR3 sequences; 8% to 9.5% were detected once. Around 7% of the sample belongs to the ten largest clones. This clonotype has just a few counts. Its antigen is still unknown. The input lacks base qualities; no much larger clone sits a single base away. This receptor was identified in a male donor with ankylosing spondylitis or in good health (not recorded which). Sequencing was carried out using blood, either unsorted or a sorted T cell fraction (not recorded which).

The DNA sequence is TGTGCCAGCAGTTTATCGGGACTTATCGGCTACGAGCAGTACTTC. It specifies CASSLSGLIGYEQYF. Recombination joined TRBV27 with TRBJ2-7; TRBD2 is a possible D gene, resting on 6 matching bases. The junction shows trimming of 0 bases on V and 3 bases on J, plus 12 bases between the germline ends. Its CDR3 holds 15 amino acids, cysteine through phenylalanine. The read is trimmed to its CDR3 DNA, 45 bases read in frame from base 1. For CDR1 and CDR2, the germline V gene (reference sequence) lists MNHEY and SMNVEV.